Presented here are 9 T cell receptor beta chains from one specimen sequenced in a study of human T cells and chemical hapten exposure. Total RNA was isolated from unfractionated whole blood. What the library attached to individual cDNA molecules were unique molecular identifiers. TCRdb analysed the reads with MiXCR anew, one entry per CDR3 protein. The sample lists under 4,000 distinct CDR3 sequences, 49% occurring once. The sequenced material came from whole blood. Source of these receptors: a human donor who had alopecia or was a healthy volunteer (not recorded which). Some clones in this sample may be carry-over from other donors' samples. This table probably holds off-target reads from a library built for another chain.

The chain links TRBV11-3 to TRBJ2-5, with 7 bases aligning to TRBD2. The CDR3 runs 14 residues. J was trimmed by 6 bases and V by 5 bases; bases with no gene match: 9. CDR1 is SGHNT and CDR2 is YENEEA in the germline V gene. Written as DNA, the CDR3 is TGTGCCAGCAGCCAAGGACTAGATCCTAAGACCCAGTACTTC. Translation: CASSQGLDPKTQYF. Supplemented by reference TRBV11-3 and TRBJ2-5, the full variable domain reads EAGVVQSPRYKIIEKKQPVAFWCNPISGHNTLYWYLQNLGQGPELLIRYENEEAVDDSQLPKDRFSAERLKGVDSTLKIQPAELGDSAVYLCASSQGLDPKTQYFGPGTRLLVL.

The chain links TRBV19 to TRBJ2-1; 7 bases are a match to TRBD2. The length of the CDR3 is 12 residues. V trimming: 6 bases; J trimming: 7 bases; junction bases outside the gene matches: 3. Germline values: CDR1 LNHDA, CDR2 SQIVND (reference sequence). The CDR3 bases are TGTGCCAGTAGCCTCGGGGGGAATGAGCAGTTCTTC. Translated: CASSLGGNEQFF.

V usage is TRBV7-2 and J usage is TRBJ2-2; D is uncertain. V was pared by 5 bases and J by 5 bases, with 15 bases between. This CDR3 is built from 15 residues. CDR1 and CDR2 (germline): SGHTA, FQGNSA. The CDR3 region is CASSEQTLGTGELFF. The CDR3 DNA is TGTGCCAGCAGCGAGCAGACCCTAGGAACCGGGGAGCTGTTTTTT.

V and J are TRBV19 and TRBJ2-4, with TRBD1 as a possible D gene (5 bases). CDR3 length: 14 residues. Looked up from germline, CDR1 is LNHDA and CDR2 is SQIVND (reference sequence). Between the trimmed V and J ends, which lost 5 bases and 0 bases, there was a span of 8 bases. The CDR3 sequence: CASSVTGAKNIQYF. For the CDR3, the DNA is TGTGCCAGTAGTGTAACAGGAGCCAAAAACATTCAGTACTTC.

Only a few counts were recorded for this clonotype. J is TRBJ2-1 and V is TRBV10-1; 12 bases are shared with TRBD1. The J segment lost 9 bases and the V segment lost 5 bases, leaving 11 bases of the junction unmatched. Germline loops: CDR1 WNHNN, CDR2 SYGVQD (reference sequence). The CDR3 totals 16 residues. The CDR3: CASSLRDRGPDGEQFF. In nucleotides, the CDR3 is TGCGCCAGCAGTCTCCGGGACAGGGGGCCTGATGGTGAGCAGTTCTTC.

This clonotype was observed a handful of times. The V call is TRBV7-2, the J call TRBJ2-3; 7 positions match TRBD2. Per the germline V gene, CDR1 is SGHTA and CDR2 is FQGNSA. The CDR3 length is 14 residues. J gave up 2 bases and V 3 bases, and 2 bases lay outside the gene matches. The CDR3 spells CASSFGLVTDTQYF. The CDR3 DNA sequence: TGTGCCAGCAGCTTTGGACTAGTCACAGATACGCAGTATTTT.

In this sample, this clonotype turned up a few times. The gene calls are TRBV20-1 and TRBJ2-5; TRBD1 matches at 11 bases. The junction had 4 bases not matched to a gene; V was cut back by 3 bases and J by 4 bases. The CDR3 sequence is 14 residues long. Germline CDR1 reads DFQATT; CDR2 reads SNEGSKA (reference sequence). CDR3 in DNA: TGCAGTGCTAGGTGGGACAGGGGGAGAGAGACCCAGTACTTC. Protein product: CSARWDRGRETQYF.

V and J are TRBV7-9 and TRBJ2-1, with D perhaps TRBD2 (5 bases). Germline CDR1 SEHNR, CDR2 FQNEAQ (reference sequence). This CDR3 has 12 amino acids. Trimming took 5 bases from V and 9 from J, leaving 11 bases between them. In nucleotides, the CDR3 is TGTGCCAGCAGCCAACTAGAGGGTGAGCAGTTCTTC. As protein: CASSQLEGEQFF.

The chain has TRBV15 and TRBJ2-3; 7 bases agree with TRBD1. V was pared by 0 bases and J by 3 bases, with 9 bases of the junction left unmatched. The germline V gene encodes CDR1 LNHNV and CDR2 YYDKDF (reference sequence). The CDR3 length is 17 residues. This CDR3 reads CATSRDRGTAGTDTQYF. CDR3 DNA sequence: TGTGCCACCAGCAGAGATAGGGGGACAGCTGGGACAGATACGCAGTATTTT.